This TCR beta chain is from a study of immune characteristics of hereditary and idiopathic chronic pancreatitis. With regard to the full study: Local pancreatic immune cells and TCRbeta repertoires were profiled in hereditary and idiopathic chronic pancreatitis and were compared with control organ donor pancreases. The gDNA-based approach was selected because the approach required minimal in vitro experimental manipulation of T cells infiltrating the pancreas. TCRbeta sequencing was performed on about five control pancreases, roughly seven hereditary chronic pancreatitis pancreases and roughly 6 idiopathic chronic pancreatitis pancreases.

A word on this clone: Its antigen is not yet known. Base qualities are missing; no much larger clone stands one base away.

Library preparation employed the immunoSEQ multiplex PCR assay. The TCRbeta CDR3 region and neighboring sequences were amplified from pancreatic genomic DNA and then sequenced. In the original analysis: Productive clonality and productive rearrangement counts were measured along with repertoire diversity, which was expressed as a mean normalized Shannon-Wiener index. The nonparametric Mann-Whitney U test was used to compare repertoire metrics between the control and chronic pancreatitis groups. CDR3beta sequences with identical amino acid composition and length across subjects were defined as shared clonotypes. The table comes from immuneACCESS by way of TCRdb, which keeps in-frame sequences with V and J called. Part of the clones is missing from these tables; in studies checked, under half for an unresolved V gene and the rest for unknown reasons. The D gene and trimming were derived from the DNA, and the V and J assignments and clone size from that table. The sample table contains fewer than 10,000 clones; only one count was recorded for roughly 83% of them. The ten largest clones add up to more than 13% of the sample.

From its cysteine to its phenylalanine, the CDR3 spans 20 amino acids. CDR3 DNA is the only sequence kept; it has 60 bases, read in frame from the first base. In the germline V gene (reference sequence), CDR1 corresponds to LNHNV and CDR2 to YYDKDF. The junction shows trimming of 0 bases on V and 2 bases on J, plus 25 bases between the germline ends. Chronic pancreatitis pancreas tissue came from patients undergoing total pancreatectomy with islet autotransplantation (TPIAT). None of the chronic pancreatitis patients included in the study had a known history of diabetes. For TCRbeta sequencing, genomic DNA was pulled straight from bulk pancreas tissue, skipping any T cell sorting. Idiopathic chronic pancreatitis patients had no particular identified cause of disease. Pancreas tissues from patients and organ donors were collected consecutively at two US centers. Overall results and qualifications from the work: Hereditary and idiopathic chronic pancreatitis differed in Vbeta-Jbeta gene family usage, including TRBV10, TRBV19, TRBV23 and TRBV5. Because patient tissue could be obtained only at the time of TPIAT, immune findings may have been influenced by differences in disease duration. The study did not include chronic pancreatitis caused by alcohol use. Compared with controls, TCRbeta repertoire diversity was significantly higher and clonality was lower in both chronic pancreatitis groups. Among 10 to 15 chronic pancreatitis patients, the number of productive TCR rearrangements showed a positive correlation with disease severity scores.

The chain employs TRBV15 and TRBJ2-5; a weak D assignment points to TRBD1 (5 bases agree). The sequencing sample was made of pancreas tissue with idiopathic chronic pancreatitis. This specimen's cell subset or site label, per the study, means: chronic pancreatitis without an identified cause. The TCR was taken from a human donor with chronic pancreatitis. The CDR3 amino acid sequence is: CATSREGQNAFLISQETQYF. The sequence in DNA is TGTGCCACCAGCAGAGAGGGGCAGAACGCTTTTTTAATATCTCAAGAGACCCAGTACTTC.